This T cell receptor (beta chain) was recovered during a study of human T cells and chemical hapten exposure. One entry per CDR3 protein, called by TCRdb with MiXCR from the RACE reads. The table lists approximately 80,000 distinct CDR3 sequences, 7.5% to 9.5% of them singletons. Time point meaning: patch test 1, 2 weeks after DPC sensitization. Regarding treatment: therapeutic diphenylcyclopropenone sensitization with weekly scalp DPC. This clonotype was observed many times. Trimming at V came to 5 bases and at J to 5 bases, leaving 13 bases not matched to a gene. The CDR3 runs to 16 residues. The clonotype originates from a woman in her 30s with alopecia areata. Some clones in this sample may be carry-over from other donors' samples. The specimen was whole blood, collected in connection with sensitization to the hapten diphenylcyclopropenone (DPC). This sequence joins TRBV12-3 or TRBV12-4 and TRBJ2-7; 9 bases line up with TRBD2. This CDR3 is CASSPGSGGRRDEQYF. CDR3 DNA: TGTGCCAGCAGTCCCGGTAGCGGGGGCCGCCGGGACGAGCAGTACTTC.